Here is one TCR beta chain with its context. The antigen is unknown. CDR1 is KGHSH and CDR2 is LQKENI in the germline V gene. CDR3 size: 13 residues. The ends lost 5 bases at V and 4 bases at J; junction bases unmatched: 4. Measured with immunoSEQ multiplex PCR; TCRdb has only the in-frame clones, and not every one. The sample records under 200,000 clones, roughly 81% being singletons. This sample stems from a study of cytomegalovirus exposure and HLA in healthy donors. Study findings and constraints: First-cohort TCR clusters were later found to tend to co-occur in the roughly 120 validation repertoires. The authors listed some 150 TCR beta chains as cytomegalovirus-associated.

This clonotype was sampled from a woman aged 30 to 39 in good health and CMV-seronegative. The chain joins TRBV18 to TRBJ1-1; 7 bases agree with TRBD1. Material: PBMCs. In DNA form, the CDR3 reads TGTGCCAGCTCAACAGGGGTGGGCACTGAAGCTTTCTTT. Translation: CASSTGVGTEAFF.